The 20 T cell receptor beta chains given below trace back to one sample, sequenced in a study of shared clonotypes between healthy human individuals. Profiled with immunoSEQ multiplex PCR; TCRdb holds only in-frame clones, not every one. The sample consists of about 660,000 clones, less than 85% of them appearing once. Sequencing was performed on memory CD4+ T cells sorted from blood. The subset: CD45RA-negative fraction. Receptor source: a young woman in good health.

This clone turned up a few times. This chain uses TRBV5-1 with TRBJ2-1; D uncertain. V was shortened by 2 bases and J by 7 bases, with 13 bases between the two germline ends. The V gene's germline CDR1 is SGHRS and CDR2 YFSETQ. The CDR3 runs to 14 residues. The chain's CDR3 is CASSFGTWGNEQFF. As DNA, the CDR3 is TGCGCCAGCAGCTTTGGCACTTGGGGTAATGAGCAGTTCTTC. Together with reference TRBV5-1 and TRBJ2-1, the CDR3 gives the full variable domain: KAGVTQTPRYLIKTRGQQVTLSCSPISGHRSVSWYQQTPGQGLQFLFEYFSETQRNKGNFPGRFSGRQFSNSRSEMNVSTLELGDSALYLCASSFGTWGNEQFFGPGTRLTVL.

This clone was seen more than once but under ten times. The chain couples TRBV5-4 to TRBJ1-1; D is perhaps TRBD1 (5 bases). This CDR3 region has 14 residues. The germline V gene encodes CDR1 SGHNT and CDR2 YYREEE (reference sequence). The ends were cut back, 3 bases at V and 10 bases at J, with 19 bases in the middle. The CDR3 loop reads CASSWGRGRSGAFF. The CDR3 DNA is TGTGCCAGCAGCTGGGGTCGGGGCCGAAGCGGAGCTTTCTTT.

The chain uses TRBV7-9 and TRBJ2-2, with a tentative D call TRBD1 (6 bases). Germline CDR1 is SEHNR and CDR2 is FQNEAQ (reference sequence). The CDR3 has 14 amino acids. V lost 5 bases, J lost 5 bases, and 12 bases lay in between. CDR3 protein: CASSQSQGTGELFF. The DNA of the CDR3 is TGTGCCAGCAGCCAATCCCAGGGGACCGGGGAGCTGTTTTTT. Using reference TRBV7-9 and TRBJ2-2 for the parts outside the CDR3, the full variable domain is DTGVSQNPRHKITKRGQNVTFRCDPISEHNRLYWYRQTLGQGPEFLTYFQNEAQLEKSRLLSDRFSAERPKGSFSTLEIQRTEQGDSAMYLCASSQSQGTGELFFGEGSRLTVL.

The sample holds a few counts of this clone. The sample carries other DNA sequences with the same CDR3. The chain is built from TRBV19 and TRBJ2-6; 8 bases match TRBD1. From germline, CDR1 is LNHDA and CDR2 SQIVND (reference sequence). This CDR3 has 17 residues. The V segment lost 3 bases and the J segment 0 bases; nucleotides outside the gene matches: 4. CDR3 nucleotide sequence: TGTGCCAGTAGTATCGGACAGGGTGCCTCTGGGGCCAACGTCCTGACTTTC. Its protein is CASSIGQGASGANVLTF.

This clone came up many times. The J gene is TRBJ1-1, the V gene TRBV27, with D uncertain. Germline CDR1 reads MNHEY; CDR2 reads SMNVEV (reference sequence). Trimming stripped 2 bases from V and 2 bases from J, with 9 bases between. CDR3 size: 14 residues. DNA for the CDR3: TGTGCCAGCAGTTTAACCTGGTTCAACACTGAAGCTTTCTTT. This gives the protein CASSLTWFNTEAFF.

CDR3 sequence (DNA): TGTGCAAGTCGCACTCACCTGACTAGCGGGAATATAGATACGCAGTATTTT. Translated: CASRTHLTSGNIDTQYF. This chain uses TRBV12-2 with TRBJ2-3; TRBD2 was called by the table and not checked on the DNA. TRBV12-2 is a listed pseudogene. This CDR3 contains 17 residues.

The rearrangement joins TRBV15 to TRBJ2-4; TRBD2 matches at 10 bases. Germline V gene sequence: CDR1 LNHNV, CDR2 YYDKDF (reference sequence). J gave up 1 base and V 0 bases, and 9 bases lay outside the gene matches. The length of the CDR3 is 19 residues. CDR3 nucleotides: TGTGCCACCAGCAGAGATCGCGCTAGCGGGAGAAACGCCAAAAACATTCAGTACTTC. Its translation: CATSRDRASGRNAKNIQYF.

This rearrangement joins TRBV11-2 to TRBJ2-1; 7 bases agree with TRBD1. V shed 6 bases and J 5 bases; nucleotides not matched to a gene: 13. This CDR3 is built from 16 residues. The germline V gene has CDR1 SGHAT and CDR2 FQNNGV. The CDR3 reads CASSPGTATVHNEQFF. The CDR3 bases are TGTGCCAGCAGTCCCGGGACAGCCACGGTCCACAATGAGCAGTTCTTC.

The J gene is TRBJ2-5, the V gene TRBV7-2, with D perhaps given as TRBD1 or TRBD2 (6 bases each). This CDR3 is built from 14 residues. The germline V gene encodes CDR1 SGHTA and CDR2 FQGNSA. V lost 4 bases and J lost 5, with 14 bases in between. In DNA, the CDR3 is TGTGCCAGCAGCTCAGGAGGGGGGACGGAGACCCAGTACTTC. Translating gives CASSSGGGTETQYF.

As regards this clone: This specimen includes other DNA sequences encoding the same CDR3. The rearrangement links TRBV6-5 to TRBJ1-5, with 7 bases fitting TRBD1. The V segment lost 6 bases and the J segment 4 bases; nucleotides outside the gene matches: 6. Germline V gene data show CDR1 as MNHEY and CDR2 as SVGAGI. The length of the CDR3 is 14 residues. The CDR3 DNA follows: TGTGCCAGCAGCCGACAGGGTGGAAATCAGCCCCAGCATTTT. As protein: CASSRQGGNQPQHF.

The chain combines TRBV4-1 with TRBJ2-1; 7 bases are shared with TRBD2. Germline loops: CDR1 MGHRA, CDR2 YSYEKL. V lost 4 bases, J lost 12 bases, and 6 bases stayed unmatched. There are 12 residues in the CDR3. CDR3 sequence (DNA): TGCGCCAGCAGCCTCGACGGGGAGGGGCAGTTCTTC. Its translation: CASSLDGEGQFF.

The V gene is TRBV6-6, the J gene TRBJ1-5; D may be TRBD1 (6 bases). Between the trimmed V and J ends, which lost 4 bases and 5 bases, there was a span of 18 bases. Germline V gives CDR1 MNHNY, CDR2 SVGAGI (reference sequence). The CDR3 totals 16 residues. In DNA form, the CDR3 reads TGTGCCAGCAGTTCCCGAAACAGGGACCTATATCAGCCCCAGCATTTT. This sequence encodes CASSSRNRDLYQPQHF.

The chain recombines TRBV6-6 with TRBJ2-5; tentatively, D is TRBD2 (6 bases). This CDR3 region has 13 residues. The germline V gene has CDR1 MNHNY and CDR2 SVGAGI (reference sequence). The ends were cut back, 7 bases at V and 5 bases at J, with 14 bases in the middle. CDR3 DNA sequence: TGTGCCAGCACTCCCCCGAGCGGGGAGACCCAGTACTTC. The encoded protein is CASTPPSGETQYF.

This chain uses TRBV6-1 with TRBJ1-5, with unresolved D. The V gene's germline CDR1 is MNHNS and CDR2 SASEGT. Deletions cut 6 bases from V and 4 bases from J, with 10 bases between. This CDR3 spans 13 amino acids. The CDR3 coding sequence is TGTGCCAGCAGCAACACAGAGAATCAGCCCCAGCATTTT. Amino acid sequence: CASSNTENQPQHF.

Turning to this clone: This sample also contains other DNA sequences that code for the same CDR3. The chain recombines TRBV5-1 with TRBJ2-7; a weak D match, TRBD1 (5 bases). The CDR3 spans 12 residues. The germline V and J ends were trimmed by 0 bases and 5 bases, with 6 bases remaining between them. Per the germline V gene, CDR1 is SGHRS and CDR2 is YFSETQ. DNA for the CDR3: TGCGCCAGCAGCTTGGAAGGGGACGAGCAGTACTTC. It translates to CASSLEGDEQYF.

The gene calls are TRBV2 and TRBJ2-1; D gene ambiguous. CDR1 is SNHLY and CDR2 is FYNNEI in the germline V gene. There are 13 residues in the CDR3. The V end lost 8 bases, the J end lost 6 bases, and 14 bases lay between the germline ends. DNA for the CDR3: TGTGCCAGCTCTTCGTCGGAGTTCAATGAGCAGTTCTTC. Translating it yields CASSSSEFNEQFF.

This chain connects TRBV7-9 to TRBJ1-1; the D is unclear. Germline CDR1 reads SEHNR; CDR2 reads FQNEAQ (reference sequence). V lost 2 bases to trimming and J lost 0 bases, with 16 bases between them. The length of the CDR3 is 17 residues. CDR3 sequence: CASSLTKARGLNTEAFF. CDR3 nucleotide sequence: TGTGCCAGCAGCTTAACGAAAGCTCGCGGGTTGAACACTGAAGCTTTCTTT.

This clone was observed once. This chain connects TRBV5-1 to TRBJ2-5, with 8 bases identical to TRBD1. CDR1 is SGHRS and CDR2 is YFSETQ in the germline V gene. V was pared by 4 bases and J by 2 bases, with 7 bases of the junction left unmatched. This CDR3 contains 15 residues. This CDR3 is CASSPADRDQETQYF. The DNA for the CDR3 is TGCGCCAGCAGCCCCGCGGACAGGGATCAAGAGACCCAGTACTTC. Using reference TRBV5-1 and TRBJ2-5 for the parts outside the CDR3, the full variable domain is KAGVTQTPRYLIKTRGQQVTLSCSPISGHRSVSWYQQTPGQGLQFLFEYFSETQRNKGNFPGRFSGRQFSNSRSEMNVSTLELGDSALYLCASSPADRDQETQYFGPGTRLLVL.

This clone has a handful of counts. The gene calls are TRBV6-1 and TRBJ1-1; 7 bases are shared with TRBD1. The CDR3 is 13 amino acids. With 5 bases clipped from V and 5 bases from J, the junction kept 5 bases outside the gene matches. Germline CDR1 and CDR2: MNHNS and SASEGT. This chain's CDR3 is CASSPSGGTEAFF. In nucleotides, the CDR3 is TGTGCCAGCAGTCCATCAGGGGGGACTGAAGCTTTCTTT.

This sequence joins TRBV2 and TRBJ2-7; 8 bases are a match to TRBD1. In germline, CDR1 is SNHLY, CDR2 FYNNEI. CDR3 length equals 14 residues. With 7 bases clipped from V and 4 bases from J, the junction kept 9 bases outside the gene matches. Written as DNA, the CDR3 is TGTGCCAGCACCTCCCAGGGGGCGCTTTACGAGCAGTACTTC. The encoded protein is CASTSQGALYEQYF.